This T cell receptor beta chain was sequenced during a study of T cells in Graves' hyperthyroidism and ophthalmopathy (dated by TCRdb to between 2018 and 2020). Regarding the complete study: Peripheral blood was sampled at the time of initial diagnosis, prior to any treatment. A discovery cohort of 95 to 100 patients, approximately 44 with Graves' ophthalmopathy and fewer than 65 with stable Graves' hyperthyroidism, was used to find distinguishing TCR V-J signatures. Whether ophthalmopathy could be predicted prospectively was tested in an independent validation cohort made up of roughly 19 hyperthyroidism patients plus 17 patients who later progressed to ophthalmopathy. The roughly 99 discovery patients were divided at random into training and test sets in a 7:3 ratio. In more than 5 Graves' hyperthyroidism patients, the study also compared T-cell repertoires from thyroid tissue with T-cell repertoires from blood. Once sampling was done, hyperthyroidism patients were given methimazole at a starting dose of 30 mg daily, whereas ophthalmopathy patients were given high-dose intravenous methylprednisolone. The paper describes TCR Vbeta CDR3 sequencing of 140 or so peripheral blood samples, made up of about 40 ophthalmopathy patients, roughly 72 hyperthyroidism patients and roughly 17 progressor patients. What the work shows at the level of the full study, not this receptor alone: Sample size was not statistically predetermined, and blinding of investigators to group allocation was not performed. In validation, the model predicted progression to ophthalmopathy a median of around 6.5 months before onset, with about 64% sensitivity and just under 75% specificity. Most expanded thyroid clonotypes (frequency above 0.001) were also found in blood, which suggests that blood repertoires may mirror thyroid immune responses. A model built on a 13 V-J signature distinguished ophthalmopathy from stable hyperthyroidism, reaching 87.88% sensitivity and approximately 83% specificity in cross-validation and 80%/75% in testing.

Moderately to severely active disease, a Clinical Activity Score of at least 3, a NOSPECS grade of at least 4, and a duration under 3 months were present in ophthalmopathy patients. The study excluded patients with uncontrolled infections, other autoimmune diseases, pregnancy or lactation. Diagnoses were established on the basis of clinical symptoms, serum thyroxine and TRAb, thyroid ultrasound, and orbital computed tomography. PBMCs were isolated from 8 to 10 ml of fresh peripheral blood by Ficoll-Paque density gradient centrifugation. Trizol reagent was used to extract total RNA, and RNA quality was then checked on an Agilent 2100 Bioanalyzer. This clonotype was observed a few times. Its specific antigen is unknown. No per-base quality is available; no much larger clone lies one base away. The TCR beta CDR3 regions were amplified from RNA transcripts. The first round of RT-PCR for the TCR CDR3 was performed with the HTBI primer set and the Qiagen OneStep RT-PCR kit. Libraries were constructed in a second round of multiplex PCR, after which size selection and purification were carried out. Sequencing of the libraries was done on an Illumina HiSeq2000 using paired-end 100 bp reads. Under the source paper's analysis protocol: SOAPnuke was used to process the raw data, with reads discarded if the reads contained adapters or uncalled bases, had a mean Phred below 15, or lacked an exact constant-primer or identifier match. High-quality paired reads were merged using COPE v1.2.5, and each unique nucleotide sequence was defined as a clonotype. MiTCR v1.1 was used to align the clonotypes against IMGT TRBV, TRBD and TRBJ reference segments. Only V-J combinations with frequency above 0.0001, covering 99.2% of repertoires, were analysed. The TCS score was defined as the ratio of F50 (clonal expansion) to E x V (chaos), calculated using BLOSUM62-based TCRdist between CDR3 peptides within each V-J. Welch's t-statistics and random forest reduced just over 500 V-J features to 13, which were used in a naive Bayes classifier (R e1071). TCRdb itself trimmed the public reads at Q25 with fastp, ran MiXCR and retained productive beta chains. Each CDR3 protein gets just one entry, which takes the most common genes and DNA from the rows behind it. Here the V and J calls rest on TCRdb's processing, not on the authors' analysis. This sample is represented by 250,000 to 400,000 distinct CDR3 sequences; around 15% of them were singletons. Almost 35% of the sample is in the top ten clones.

The V end loses 5 bases and the J end loses 14 bases, and a stretch of 16 bases separates them. From cysteine to phenylalanine, the CDR3 is 13 amino acids long. Solely the CDR3 DNA is kept, with 39 bases framed from the first base. CDR1 and CDR2, per the germline V gene, are SGHVS and FQNEAQ. The sequence is built from TRBV7-8 and TRBJ1-6; TRBD1 is a possible D gene, resting on 6 matching bases. Source material: blood. The receptor was derived from a woman between 35 and 50 years old with Graves' ophthalmopathy. The nucleotide sequence reads as follows: TGTGCCAGCAGCACGATGACAGGATCGTCCCTCCACTTT. Its translation reads: CASSTMTGSSLHF. This CDR3, with the reference TRBV7-8 and TRBJ1-6 proteins standing in past its ends, gives the full variable domain GAGVSQSPRYKVAKRGQDVALRCDPISGHVSLFWYQQALGQGPEFLTYFQNEAQLDKSGLPSDRFFAERPEGSVSTLKIQRTQQEDSAVYLCASSTMTGSSLHFGNGTRLTVT.